This T cell receptor (beta chain) emerged from a study of CD8 T cells in ankylosing spondylitis. This clonotype appeared many times. Its antigen is not known. This CDR3 has 14 amino acids. Germline trimming cut 4 bases from V and 5 bases from J; bases unmatched to any gene: 5. With molecular barcodes, quantitative 5'-RACE was used to make the TCR beta libraries. A single record per CDR3 protein comes from TCRdb applying MiXCR to the 5' RACE reads. The sample records around 220,000 distinct CDR3 sequences, around 18% being singletons. Notes on the study in general: Ankylosing spondylitis blood appeared to be characterized by a TCR beta motif of eight or nine highly homologous variants. Previous work reported some of these motif variants in the synovial fluid and blood of reactive arthritis. Significant enrichment of disease-linked clones was reportedly seen in matched ankylosing spondylitis synovial fluid. Disease-linked clones bore a CD8+ phenotype and were relatively rare in peripheral blood.

The receptor was isolated from a male donor with ankylosing spondylitis. Sequencing used blood, either unsorted or a sorted T cell fraction (not recorded which). This chain connects TRBV12-3 or TRBV12-4 to TRBJ2-1; 7 positions agree with TRBD1. CDR3: CASSWTGMNNEQFF. Here the CDR3 DNA reads TGTGCCAGCAGTTGGACAGGAATGAACAATGAGCAGTTCTTC.